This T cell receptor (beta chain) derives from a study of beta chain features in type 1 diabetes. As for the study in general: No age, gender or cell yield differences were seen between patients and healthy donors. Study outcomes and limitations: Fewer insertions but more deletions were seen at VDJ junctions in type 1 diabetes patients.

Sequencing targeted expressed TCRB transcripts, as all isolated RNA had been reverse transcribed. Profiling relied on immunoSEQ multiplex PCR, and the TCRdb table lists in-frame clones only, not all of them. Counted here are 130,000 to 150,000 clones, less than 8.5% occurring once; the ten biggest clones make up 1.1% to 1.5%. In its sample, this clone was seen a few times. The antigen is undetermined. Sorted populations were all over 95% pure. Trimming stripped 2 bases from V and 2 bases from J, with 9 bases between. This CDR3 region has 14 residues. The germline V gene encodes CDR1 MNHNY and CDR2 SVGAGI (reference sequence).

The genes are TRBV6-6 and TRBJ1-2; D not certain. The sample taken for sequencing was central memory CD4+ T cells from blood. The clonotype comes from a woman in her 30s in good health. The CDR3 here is CASSYDSANYGYTF. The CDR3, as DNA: TGTGCCAGCAGTTACGATTCAGCGAACTATGGCTACACCTTC.